This TCR beta chain stems from a study of beta chain features in type 1 diabetes (dated by TCRdb to 2017 to 2018). For the study in its entirety: Mean age, gender distribution, total cell number and subset yield were not different between patients and healthy donors. Across all samples, some 99 million sorted cells were examined, and cell number per subset correlated strongly with RNA yield. Regulatory and stem cell-like memory subsets were isolated from only 8 patients and roughly 8 healthy donors, whereas naive and central memory subsets came from all 28 donors. In the study, TCRB repertoires of sorted circulating CD4+ T cell subsets from recently diagnosed type 1 diabetes patients were compared with those of matched healthy donors. Results and caveats for the whole study, not just this receptor: Only small numbers of individuals were included in the HLA sub-analyses, which left unresolved whether HLA type had any influence on TCRB rearrangement. Naive, central memory and regulatory TCRB repertoires appeared more similar among patients than among healthy donors. PCR may preferentially amplify shorter templates, but because patient and control samples were amplified and corrected together, any resulting skew would affect both groups equally. At VDJ recombination sites, type 1 diabetes patients had fewer insertions and more deleted nucleotides, which implies abnormalities in thymic rearrangement. Because cDNA was sequenced instead of genomic DNA, highly expressing activated cells could be over-represented, though the groups showed no difference in activation or CD3 levels. A moderate but significant shortening of TCRB CDR3 length was observed in type 1 diabetes patients in all four CD4+ subsets.

Each donor gave one peripheral blood draw, about 100 mL on average, collected into heparinised tubes. A BD FACSAria II and a panel including CD45RO, CCR7, CD25, CD127, CD95 and CD27 were used to sort naive, central memory, regulatory and stem cell-like memory CD4+ T cells. A purity above 98% was achieved for all sorted populations. PBMCs were isolated right away by Lymphoprep density gradient centrifugation and were stained directly, without culture. So that batch effects would be minimized, each experiment stained and sorted samples in pairs, pairing one healthy donor with one patient. Compared with germline, V lacks 1 base and J lacks 8 bases; bases without a gene match: 4. From its cysteine to its phenylalanine, the CDR3 spans 15 amino acids. Only the CDR3 DNA is retained, 45 bases long and in frame from the first base. According to the germline V gene, CDR1 reads SGHAT and CDR2 reads FQNNGV. The entire amount of isolated RNA was reverse transcribed using the High Capacity cDNA Reverse Transcription Kit, so the sequenced TCRB transcripts were expressed ones. Deep immunoSEQ sequencing was applied to naive, central memory and regulatory T cell samples, giving an average of about 3.4 million total reads per sample. Sorted cells were lysed in RLT buffer, and RNA was extracted using DNase-treated RNeasy Micro or Mini kits according to cell number. Each cell subset was processed on its own to prevent cross-contamination, while patient and healthy donor samples were processed together. Using the immunoSEQ multiplex PCR, TCRB sequences were amplified from cDNA into 87-bp fragments spanning the CDR3 region. Amplicons were sequenced on the Illumina HiSeq platform. On the study's bioinformatics: PCR bias was computationally corrected using synthetic template baselines, reads within Hamming distance 2 were collapsed, and singletons that could not be merged were discarded. Reads were aligned against IMGT to assign V, D and J genes, CDR3 length and insertions or deletions at six rearrangement sites. Within each subset, clonotype counts were normalized to sorted cell number, after which true diversity and Gini coefficients were computed with the tcR R package. Repertoire sharing was quantified using the overlap coefficient calculated on TCRB nucleotide sequences. TCRdb provides this immuneACCESS table in a form limited to in-frame rearrangements. Some clones are lacking; in checked studies, under half of them reflect an unresolved V gene, and why the rest are absent is not known. That table furnishes V, J and clone size, whereas the DNA furnished D and trimming. For this sample there are around 40,000 clones; just over 50% appear just once. Of the sample, approximately 2% is held by the ten largest clones.

A word on this clone: The target of this receptor is not known. Within one base of it there is no much larger clone, and no base qualities were kept.

The clonotype originates from a woman younger than 30 in good health. Sequencing was done on a sample of Tregs from blood. The sample's cell subset or site label is to be understood as: regulatory CD4+ T cells. This sequence uses TRBV11-2 and TRBJ2-3; 12 junctional bases match TRBD2. The CDR3 region reads CASSLVILAGGTQYF. Here is the DNA: TGTGCCAGCAGCTTAGTCATACTAGCGGGAGGTACGCAGTATTTT.